These 18 T cell receptor beta chains were sequenced from one sample in a study of HIV-infected patients and healthy controls. cDNA was made from approximately 0.55 ug RNA using alpha and beta constant primers. Using multiplexing indices, alpha and beta chain libraries were generated apart by chain-specific third strand synthesis. TCRdb ran MiXCR on the 5' RACE reads and lists one entry per CDR3 protein. Of 15,000 to 20,000 distinct CDR3 sequences listed, 9% to 15% are singletons. Whole blood was used without fractionation, so all unsorted peripheral T cells were included. Sequencing was done on a sample of blood. Every receptor here comes from an adult in good health.

This clonotype was recorded at least ten times. The rearrangement joins TRBV10-3 to TRBJ1-3; D gene ambiguous. The germline V gene encodes CDR1 ENHRY and CDR2 SYGVKD. The CDR3 runs to 12 residues. V was pared by 0 bases and J by 3 bases, with 0 bases between. The CDR3 loop reads CAISESGNTIYF. The DNA for the CDR3 is TGTGCCATCAGTGAGTCTGGAAACACCATATATTTT.

At least ten counts were recorded for this clonotype. V and J are TRBV7-2 and TRBJ1-2, with D possibly TRBD1 on 5 matching bases. The germline CDR1 and CDR2 sequences are SGHTA and FQGNSA. V lost 5 bases, J lost 2 bases, and 9 bases lay in between. This CDR3 has 13 amino acids. The CDR3, as DNA: TGTGCCAGCAGCCAGGGAAGGAACTATGGCTACACCTTC. Amino acid sequence: CASSQGRNYGYTF.

This clonotype is termed medium-sized. This chain connects TRBV5-5 to TRBJ1-5; possible D gene TRBD1, 5 bases. V was pared by 2 bases and J by 5 bases, with 17 bases between. This CDR3 is built from 16 residues. Germline CDR1 reads SGHKS; CDR2 reads YYEKEE (reference sequence). CDR3 in amino acids: CASSFGWGRVDQPQHF. The CDR3 DNA follows: TGTGCCAGCAGCTTTGGATGGGGCAGGGTGGATCAGCCCCAGCATTTT.

This chain joins TRBV19 and TRBJ1-1, with no clear D. The germline gives CDR1 LNHDA, CDR2 SQIVND (reference sequence). CDR3 length: 13 residues. V shed 1 base and J shed 8 bases, with 11 bases lying between them. In DNA, the CDR3 is TGTGCCAGTAGTATAGCCTCTAACGGGGAAGCTTTCTTT. It encodes CASSIASNGEAFF.

By frequency in the sample, this clonotype is medium-sized. The J gene is TRBJ2-1, the V gene TRBV6-6; 9 bases are shared with TRBD2. J gave up 4 bases and V 2 bases, and 6 bases lay outside the gene matches. The CDR3 runs to 16 residues. The germline V gene encodes CDR1 MNHNY and CDR2 SVGAGI (reference sequence). DNA of the CDR3: TGTGCCAGCAGTTACCCTCTGCGGGGGGGGTACAATGAGCAGTTCTTC. The encoded protein is CASSYPLRGGYNEQFF.

This clonotype was observed a single time. A much larger clone lies a single base off, so this may be a read error. The chain couples TRBV7-2 to TRBJ2-6; D not certain. CDR3 length: 16 residues. CDR1 SGHTA and CDR2 FQGNSA come from the germline V gene. Trimming cost V 5 bases and J 6 bases, with 17 bases left between them. As DNA, the CDR3 is TGTGCCAGCAGCCCAGACCCCGCGGCAGTGGCCAACGTCCTGACTTTC. Its translation is CASSPDPAAVANVLTF.

This clonotype occurred many times. The rearrangement uses TRBV6-5 and TRBJ1-4, with TRBD1 matching over 9 bases. This CDR3 region has 13 residues. The J segment lost 10 bases and the V segment lost 0 bases, leaving 0 bases of the junction unmatched. Germline CDR1 is MNHEY and CDR2 is SVGAGI. The CDR3 DNA sequence: TGTGCCAGCAGTTACTCGACAGGGGGAAAACTGTTTTTT. It encodes CASSYSTGGKLFF.

This clonotype was found many times. The chain uses TRBV21-1 and TRBJ1-5. TRBV21-1 is annotated as a pseudogene. The CDR3 runs 19 residues. CDR3 in DNA: TGTGCCAGCAGCGACGGACCTAATCTGGGGATATATAGCAATCAGCCCCAGCATTTT. It yields the protein CASSDGPNLGIYSNQPQHF.

This clonotype is classed as medium-sized. The rearrangement links TRBV6-5 to TRBJ2-3; D possibly matches TRBD1 or TRBD2 (6 bases each). V was pared by 2 bases and J by 2 bases, with 14 bases between. The germline CDR1 and CDR2 sequences are MNHEY and SVGAGI. CDR3 length equals 16 residues. In nucleotides, the CDR3 is TGTGCCAGCAGTTACGGGGGGCGGGCTGACACAGATACGCAGTATTTT. Its protein product is CASSYGGRADTDTQYF.

In its sample, this clonotype was seen many times. The V gene is TRBV5-1, the J gene TRBJ2-7; weak D call: TRBD1 (5 bases). The V end lost 4 bases, the J end lost 3 bases, and 17 bases lay between the germline ends. Looked up from germline, CDR1 is SGHRS and CDR2 is YFSETQ. This CDR3 comprises 15 residues. This CDR3 reads CASSHPTGDDYEQYF. For the CDR3, the DNA is TGCGCCAGCAGCCATCCCACAGGTGACGACTACGAGCAGTACTTC.

This clonotype came up a few times. The chain is built from TRBV18 and TRBJ2-1; 10 nucleotides align to TRBD1. With 3 bases clipped from V and 8 bases from J, the junction kept 7 bases outside the gene matches. Germline CDR1 KGHSH, CDR2 LQKENI. CDR3 length: 15 amino acids. Here the CDR3 reads CASSPQGTGVDEQFF. The CDR3 DNA reads TGTGCCAGCTCACCCCAAGGGACAGGGGTCGATGAGCAGTTCTTC.

The chain couples TRBV5-5 to TRBJ2-3; no clear D gene. CDR1 SGHKS and CDR2 YYEKEE come from the germline V gene (reference sequence). The CDR3 is 14 amino acids. Trimming pared 2 bases from V and 0 bases from J, leaving 7 bases between. CDR3 DNA: TGTGCCAGCAGCTTCAGCTCTAGCACAGATACGCAGTATTTT. This sequence encodes CASSFSSSTDTQYF.

The table lists this clonotype with many counts. The chain uses TRBV30 and TRBJ2-3, with 10 positions matching TRBD2. The CDR3 runs 14 residues. Germline V gene data show CDR1 as GTSNPN and CDR2 as SVGIG (reference sequence). The V gene end was trimmed by 5 bases and the J gene end by 3 bases; junction bases not matched to a gene: 5. The CDR3 DNA is TGTGCCTGGGGCTCTAGCGGGGGTACAGATACGCAGTATTTT. Amino acid sequence: CAWGSSGGTDTQYF. The full variable domain, completed using reference TRBV30 and TRBJ2-3, is SQTIHQWPATLVQPVGSPLSLECTVEGTSNPNLYWYRQAAGRGLQLLFYSVGIGQISSEVPQNLSASRPQDRQFILSSKKLLLSDSGFYLCAWGSSGGTDTQYFGPGTRLTVL.

This clonotype has just a few counts. The J gene is TRBJ1-1, the V gene TRBV4-3; 7 bases match TRBD1. The CDR3 is made up of 14 amino acids. Trimming took 5 bases from V and 5 from J; bases not matched to a gene: 8. Per germline, CDR1 LGHNA and CDR2 YSLEER. CDR3 coding DNA: TGCGCCAGCAGCTTACATCCACAGGGGACTGAAGCTTTCTTT. Translation: CASSLHPQGTEAFF.

A few counts support this clonotype. V is TRBV30 and J is TRBJ1-1, with D unclear. V was pared by 5 bases and J by 6 bases, with 13 bases between. Germline V gene data show CDR1 as GTSNPN and CDR2 as SVGIG (reference sequence). The CDR3 covers 12 residues. The CDR3 nucleotides read TGTGCCTGGGGTCCCCGCCACGCTGAAGCTTTCTTT. Translated, it gives CAWGPRHAEAFF.

Within the sample, this clonotype is medium-sized (0.01 to 0.1%). The chain uses TRBV7-2 and TRBJ2-1, with no clear D. Trimming shortened V by 1 base and J by 5 bases, and 15 bases separated the two germline ends. Looked up from germline, CDR1 is SGHTA and CDR2 is FQGNSA. This CDR3 contains 16 residues. This chain's CDR3 is CASSLVFLGENNEQFF. The DNA for the CDR3 is TGTGCCAGCAGCTTAGTCTTTCTCGGTGAGAACAATGAGCAGTTCTTC.

This clonotype was picked up many times. The chain employs TRBV5-6 and TRBJ1-2; tentative D call: TRBD1 (5 bases). CDR3 length: 16 amino acids. Germline CDR1 reads SGHDT; CDR2 reads YYEEEE. The germline V and J ends were trimmed by 0 bases and 2 bases, with 14 bases remaining between them. CDR3 amino acids: CASSLGPGATNYGYTF. The DNA for the CDR3 is TGTGCCAGCAGCTTGGGTCCTGGGGCAACGAACTATGGCTACACCTTC.

This chain uses TRBV5-6 with TRBJ2-5, with 7 positions matching TRBD2. V was pared by 3 bases and J by 5 bases, with 7 bases of the junction left unmatched. Germline V CDR1 and CDR2: SGHDT, YYEEEE. The CDR3 runs to 14 residues. For the CDR3, the DNA is TGTGCCAGCAGCTCGCTAGCGGCCTGGGAGACCCAGTACTTC. Residues: CASSSLAAWETQYF.